The rows below give T cell receptor beta chains drawn from one sample of a study of blood T cell repertoires in COVID-19. TCRdb's copy holds only in-frame clones and misses some; the assay was immunoSEQ multiplex PCR. Found here are about 230,000 clones, approximately 80% of them singletons; the top ten hold around 30%. Sequenced input: peripheral blood. The origin of the receptors is a man aged 35 to 55 with acute or convalescent COVID-19. CDR3s include the opening cysteine and the closing phenylalanine or tryptophan. A D gene is named only where the DNA matches it firmly. Only some rows state a clone size, as once, few, many or a class for expanded clones.

-	TRBV19	TRBJ1-5	-	TGTGCCAGTAATGGTCGGGTCAGCAATCAGCCCCAGCATTTT	CASNGRVSNQPQHF
-	TRBV28	TRBJ1-1	once	TGTGCCACCGACCTTGAGCGGGACACTGAAGCTTTCTTT	CATDLERDTEAFF
TRBD1	TRBV12-3/TRBV12-4	TRBJ1-1	-	TGTGCCAGCAGGGGGACAGGGGATGAAGCTTTCTTT	CASRGTGDEAFF
-	TRBV15	TRBJ2-5	-	TGTGCCACCAGCAGAGTCGGGCAAGAGACCCAGTACTTC	CATSRVGQETQYF
TRBD2	TRBV7-2	TRBJ2-2	-	TGTGCCAGCACCTTCTGGGGAGGGCGTGGCACCGGGGAGCTGTTTTTT	CASTFWGGRGTGELFF
TRBD2	TRBV11-2	TRBJ2-1	-	TGTGCCAGCAGCTTAGATCGGATAGCGGGAGGGCTCAAGGGGTTCTTC	CASSLDRIAGGLKGFF
-	TRBV7-2	TRBJ1-2	-	TGTGCCAGCAGCTCGATCCGGGACACTTTAAACTATGGCTACACCTTC	CASSSIRDTLNYGYTF
-	TRBV19	TRBJ2-3	-	TGTGCCACCGCCCCGCCCGGACACACAGATACGCAGTATTTT	CATAPPGHTDTQYF
-	TRBV29-1	TRBJ1-2	few	TGCAGCGTATACACTACAGGGCTGGTGGGCTACACCTTC	CSVYTTGLVGYTF
-	TRBV6-5	TRBJ1-4	-	TGTGCCAGCAGAAGGGGGGAGGGGAATGTAAAACTGTTTTTT	CASRRGEGNVKLFF
-	TRBV5-6	TRBJ2-1	-	TGTGCCAGCAGCATGCGGGAAAGGGACAATGAGCAGTTCTTC	CASSMRERDNEQFF
-	TRBV5-5	TRBJ1-1	-	TGTGCCAGCAGCTTTTCGGAGGTGAACACTGAAGCTTTCTTT	CASSFSEVNTEAFF
-	TRBV4-1	TRBJ2-1	-	TGCGCCAGCAGCCAAGGACGGGAGCTCTCCTACAATGAGCAGTTCTTC	CASSQGRELSYNEQFF
TRBD1	TRBV30	TRBJ1-2	few	TGTGCCTGGAGTGTACTATTTCGGACAGGGGAGAAGATTGGCTACACCTTC	CAWSVLFRTGEKIGYTF
-	TRBV29-1	TRBJ1-1	once	TGCAGCGTTGAAGGCACATGGAACACTGAAGCTTTCTTT	CSVEGTWNTEAFF
-	TRBV24-1	TRBJ2-2	-	TGTGCCACCAGTGGCGTACAGGGTGGGGAGCTGTTTTTT	CATSGVQGGELFF
-	TRBV19	TRBJ1-1	-	TGTGCCAGTAGTATAACGGGAGGCGCTGAAGCTTTCTTT	CASSITGGAEAFF
TRBD1	TRBV4-3	TRBJ1-2	-	TGCGCCAGCAGCCAGAAAGTGAGGGGGCCGGGCGATGGCTACACCTTC	CASSQKVRGPGDGYTF
-	TRBV29-1	TRBJ2-3	-	TGCAGCGTCGCCGGACTATTTGGTAGCACAGATACGCAGTATTTT	CSVAGLFGSTDTQYF
-	TRBV6-6	TRBJ1-2	once	TGTGCCAGCAGTTACGTACAGGGCCAGGGCTACACCTTC	CASSYVQGQGYTF
-	TRBV30	TRBJ1-1	-	TGTGCCTGGAGAGAGTGGGGTGGGACACCCAACACTGAAGCTTTCTTT	CAWREWGGTPNTEAFF
TRBD1	TRBV5-1	TRBJ2-2	-	TGCGCCAGCAGGAGGGCAGGGGGCGCAAACACCGGGGAGCTGTTTTTT	CASRRAGGANTGELFF
-	TRBV5-4	TRBJ2-5	-	TGTGCCAGCAGCTTAATAAGCGGTCAAGAGACCCAGTACTTC	CASSLISGQETQYF
TRBD1	TRBV7-9	TRBJ1-1	-	TGTGCCAGCAGCCTTGGACAGGGACTTTCAGACACTGAAGCTTTCTTT	CASSLGQGLSDTEAFF
TRBD2	TRBV5-1	TRBJ2-2	few	TGCGCCAGCAGCAGCGGGGGCGCGAACACCGGGGAGCTGTTTTTT	CASSSGGANTGELFF
TRBD1	TRBV4-1	TRBJ2-3	-	TGCGCCAGCAGCCGCGGACAGGGTTTCGCAGATACGCAGTATTTT	CASSRGQGFADTQYF
TRBD1	TRBV29-1	TRBJ1-1	-	TGCAGCGTTACCTCAGGGGGCGCCGACACTGAAGCTTTCTTT	CSVTSGGADTEAFF
-	TRBV28	TRBJ1-2	-	TGTGCCAGCAGTCGGTTGCGGGACAACTATGGCTACACCTTC	CASSRLRDNYGYTF
TRBD2	TRBV25-1	TRBJ2-2	few	TGTGCCAGCCGTCTAGCGGGAGGGTCGAACACCGGGGAGCTGTTTTTT	CASRLAGGSNTGELFF
-	TRBV5-4	TRBJ1-1	-	TGTGCCAGCAGCTTGGGGCCTGCTCAGAACACTGAAGCTTTCTTT	CASSLGPAQNTEAFF
TRBD2	TRBV3-1/TRBV3-2	TRBJ2-7	few	TGTGCCAGCAGCCCTCAGCGGGAACCTTACGAGCAGTACTTC	CASSPQREPYEQYF